Listed here are 25 T cell receptor beta chains from one sample, sequenced in a study of cytomegalovirus exposure and HLA in healthy donors. 13 Jbeta primers and 60 Vbeta primers were used for the PCR. Data came from immunoSEQ multiplex PCR; TCRdb stores just in-frame clones and leaves some out. The profile shows 75,000 to 80,000 clones, more than 75% of them singletons. Material for sequencing was PBMCs. All receptors derive from a male donor in good health and CMV-seropositive.

V is TRBV19 and J is TRBJ2-3; D uncertain. Germline V CDR1 and CDR2: LNHDA, SQIVND (reference sequence). This CDR3 comprises 14 residues. V was clipped by 5 bases and J by 1 base, with 10 bases between them. The CDR3 region has the DNA TGTGCCAGTAGTGGATGGGCCCGCACAGATACGCAGTATTTT. Its protein product is CASSGWARTDTQYF.

A remark on this clone: One end of the junction is discordant with germline, which a read error may explain. The chain carries TRBV7-9 and TRBJ2-1, with TRBD2 matching 8 bases. This CDR3 spans 16 amino acids. CDR1 SEHNR and CDR2 FQNEAQ come from the germline V gene (reference sequence). CDR3 DNA: TGTTCCAGCAGCTTAGCGGGACTAGGTGTCCAGAATGAGCAGTTCTTC. Its translation is CSSSLAGLGVQNEQFF.

The rearrangement links TRBV10-2 to TRBJ2-1; possibly TRBD1 for D (7 bases). Germline-derived CDR1 and CDR2 are WSHSY and SAAADI. The V end was cut by 7 bases, the J end by 5 bases, with 18 bases between. CDR3 length: 15 residues. CDR3 loop: CASTAGTEFDNEQFF. For the CDR3, the DNA is TGCGCCAGCACCGCGGGGACAGAGTTCGACAATGAGCAGTTCTTC.

This chain links TRBV2 with TRBJ2-7; 12 bases map to TRBD1. In germline, CDR1 is SNHLY, CDR2 FYNNEI. Germline trimming cut 6 bases from V and 7 bases from J; bases unmatched to any gene: 7. This CDR3 spans 14 amino acids. The CDR3 is CASRPGQGAGEQYF. The CDR3 DNA follows: TGTGCCAGCAGACCGGGACAGGGGGCTGGGGAGCAGTACTTC.

The chain carries TRBV5-1 and TRBJ2-5; 8 bases fit TRBD1. CDR1 is SGHRS and CDR2 is YFSETQ in the germline V gene. V lost 1 base, J lost 4 bases, and 6 bases stayed unmatched. The CDR3 totals 15 residues. CDR3 amino acids: CASSLFRGQGETQYF. CDR3 coding DNA: TGCGCCAGCAGCTTGTTCAGGGGGCAAGGAGAGACCCAGTACTTC.

The CDR3 nucleotides read TGTGCCAGCACCCCCTGGGGGGGAGGCCAGCCCCAGCATTTT. As protein: CASTPWGGGQPQHF. V gene TRBV6-6 combines with J gene TRBJ1-5, with D possibly TRBD1 on 5 matching bases. Trimming cost V 7 bases and J 7 bases, with 17 bases left between them. CDR1 is MNHNY, CDR2 SVGAGI, per germline (reference sequence). This CDR3 is built from 14 residues.

This clone was seen only a few times. The chain has TRBV29-1 and TRBJ2-2; 7 nucleotides line up with TRBD2. Germline trimming cut 4 bases from V and 7 bases from J; bases unmatched to any gene: 9. The CDR3 sequence is 14 residues long. Germline values: CDR1 SQVTM, CDR2 ANQGSEA. The CDR3 sequence: CSVARLAPYGELFF. The CDR3 nucleotides are TGCAGCGTTGCCCGACTAGCTCCATACGGGGAGCTGTTTTTT.

This rearrangement joins TRBV25-1 to TRBJ2-6; perhaps TRBD1 as D (5 bases). Germline V gene lookup returns CDR1 MGHDK and CDR2 SYGVNS. V dropped 2 bases and J dropped 2 bases, with 7 bases sitting between them. The CDR3 runs to 15 residues. The CDR3 nucleotides read TGTGCCAGCAGTGAACCAGGGCCTGGGGCCAACGTCCTGACTTTC. Translation gives CASSEPGPGANVLTF.

The rearrangement uses TRBV19 and TRBJ1-2; 8 bases are a match to TRBD1. Germline CDR1 and CDR2: LNHDA and SQIVND (reference sequence). V lost 3 bases, J lost 3 bases, and 6 bases stayed unmatched. The CDR3 covers 15 residues. The CDR3 coding sequence is TGTGCCAGTAGTATCCGGGACAGGAAATACTATGGCTACACCTTC. Translating it yields CASSIRDRKYYGYTF.

This chain uses TRBV28 with TRBJ2-6; 11 bases match TRBD1. V shed 6 bases and J 3 bases; nucleotides not matched to a gene: 10. CDR1 MDHEN and CDR2 SYDVKM come from the germline V gene. This CDR3 contains 18 residues. The CDR3 nucleotides read TGTGCCAGCAGCCCGCTCCAGGGACAGGGGGATGGGGCCAACGTCCTGACTTTC. Its protein product is CASSPLQGQGDGANVLTF.

This clone has just one count. Germline and junction disagree at one end, which may indicate a read error. The chain employs TRBV7-9 and TRBJ2-7, with D perhaps matching TRBD2 (6 bases). The CDR3 contains 16 residues. The germline V gene encodes CDR1 SEHNR and CDR2 FQNEAQ (reference sequence). CDR3 loop: CAGSLSVGGYLYEQYF. CDR3 sequence (DNA): TGTGCCGGCAGCTTAAGCGTTGGAGGGTATCTTTACGAGCAGTACTTC.

This sequence joins TRBV5-5 and TRBJ2-3, with 16 bases that match TRBD2. J gave up 6 bases and V 1 base, and 5 bases lay outside the gene matches. This CDR3 has 17 amino acids. CDR1 and CDR2 (germline): SGHKS, YYEKEE (reference sequence). CDR3 amino acids: CASSLITGLAGGDTQYF. The CDR3 region has the DNA TGTGCCAGCAGCTTGATTACGGGACTAGCGGGAGGGGATACGCAGTATTTT. Using reference TRBV5-5 and TRBJ2-3 for the parts outside the CDR3, the full variable domain is DAGVTQSPTHLIKTRGQQVTLRCSPISGHKSVSWYQQVLGQGPQFIFQYYEKEERGRGNFPDRFSARQFPNYSSELNVNALLLGDSALYLCASSLITGLAGGDTQYFGPGTRLTVL.

The chain carries TRBV10-1 and TRBJ2-7; D remains ambiguous. The CDR3 contains 14 residues. Germline CDR1 is WNHNN and CDR2 is SYGVQD (reference sequence). V was clipped by 4 bases and J by 0 bases, with 10 bases between them. CDR3 residues: CASSGEENSYEQYF. The CDR3 region has the DNA TGCGCCAGCAGTGGTGAGGAAAACTCCTACGAGCAGTACTTC.

The V call is TRBV7-9, the J call TRBJ2-7, with 14 positions matching TRBD2. The CDR3 spans 17 residues. The germline V gene has CDR1 SEHNR and CDR2 FQNEAQ (reference sequence). The ends lost 5 bases at V and 5 bases at J; junction bases unmatched: 11. CDR3: CASSRTSGGPPPDEQYF. The CDR3 DNA reads TGTGCCAGCAGCCGGACTAGCGGGGGGCCACCCCCTGACGAGCAGTACTTC. The full variable domain, its missing parts supplied by reference TRBV7-9 and TRBJ2-7, is DTGVSQNPRHKITKRGQNVTFRCDPISEHNRLYWYRQTLGQGPEFLTYFQNEAQLEKSRLLSDRFSAERPKGSFSTLEIQRTEQGDSAMYLCASSRTSGGPPPDEQYFGPGTRLTVT.

V usage is TRBV5-6 and J usage is TRBJ2-1; the D gene is possibly TRBD2 (5 bases). The CDR3 has 16 residues. The V end lost 2 bases, the J end lost 0 bases, and 12 bases lay between the germline ends. CDR1 SGHDT and CDR2 YYEEEE come from the germline V gene. The CDR3 loop is CASSFTTGSSYNEQFF. CDR3 bases: TGTGCCAGCAGCTTTACGACGGGGAGCTCCTACAATGAGCAGTTCTTC.

The rearrangement joins TRBV5-1 to TRBJ2-7; a weak D match, TRBD1 (6 bases). V lost 1 base to trimming and J lost 2 bases, with 10 bases between them. CDR1 is SGHRS and CDR2 is YFSETQ in the germline V gene. This CDR3 contains 14 residues. The CDR3 DNA reads TGCGCCAGCAGCTTGTCAGGGGCCCCCTACGAGCAGTACTTC. Translated, it gives CASSLSGAPYEQYF.

The chain recombines TRBV7-6 with TRBJ2-1; no definite D call. The CDR3 extends over 14 amino acids. Germline V gene sequence: CDR1 SGHVS, CDR2 FNYEAQ. V shed 5 bases and J shed 5 bases, with 13 bases lying between them. CDR3 residues: CASSPRRTNNEQFF. The CDR3 coding sequence is TGTGCCAGCAGCCCCCGCCGTACTAACAATGAGCAGTTCTTC.

The chain carries TRBV28 and TRBJ1-4, with D possibly matching TRBD1 (5 bases). This CDR3 has 15 amino acids. Deletions cut 4 bases from V and 0 bases from J, with 9 bases between. The germline V gene encodes CDR1 MDHEN and CDR2 SYDVKM. CDR3 region: CASSSTGATNEKLFF. For the CDR3, the DNA is TGTGCCAGCAGTTCTACAGGTGCAACTAATGAAAAACTGTTTTTT.

The chain employs TRBV18 and TRBJ1-6, with 7 bases that match TRBD1. V gave up 3 bases and J gave up 14 bases; unmatched junction bases: 13. The germline V gene encodes CDR1 KGHSH and CDR2 LQKENI. The length of the CDR3 is 15 residues. CDR3: CASSPNGQVSMALHF. As DNA, the CDR3 is TGTGCCAGCTCACCTAACGGACAGGTCTCTATGGCCCTCCACTTT. Complete variable domain (other parts from reference TRBV18 and TRBJ1-6): NAGVMQNPRHLVRRRGQEARLRCSPMKGHSHVYWYRQLPEEGLKFMVYLQKENIIDESGMPKERFSAEFPKEGPSILRIQQVVRGDSAAYFCASSPNGQVSMALHFGNGTRLTVT.

V usage is TRBV7-3 and J usage is TRBJ2-2, with 8 bases aligning to TRBD2. The CDR3 has 15 residues. J gave up 5 bases and V 3 bases, and 5 bases lay outside the gene matches. Per the germline V gene, CDR1 is SGHTA and CDR2 is FQGTGA. CDR3 loop: CASSLAGGGTGELFF. In DNA form, the CDR3 reads TGTGCCAGCAGCTTGGCGGGAGGCGGGACCGGGGAGCTGTTTTTT.

This chain joins TRBV30 and TRBJ1-5, with D tentatively TRBD1 (6 bases). Germline V CDR1 and CDR2: GTSNPN, SVGIG (reference sequence). Trimming removed 3 bases from V and 9 bases from J, with 12 bases in between. The CDR3 is 12 residues long. Here the CDR3 reads CAWSGGQGPQHF. CDR3 coding DNA: TGTGCCTGGAGCGGGGGGCAAGGGCCCCAGCATTTT.

The V gene is TRBV6-5, the J gene TRBJ1-2, with 7 nucleotides matching TRBD1. The germline V gene encodes CDR1 MNHEY and CDR2 SVGAGI. CDR3 size: 13 residues. J gave up 8 bases and V 0 bases, and 3 bases lay outside the gene matches. The CDR3 region has the DNA TGTGCCAGCAGTTACTCAGGGGGCGCGGGCTACACCTTC. This gives the protein CASSYSGGAGYTF.

The chain has TRBV19 and TRBJ2-7; 9 nucleotides line up with TRBD1. Per the germline V gene, CDR1 is LNHDA and CDR2 is SQIVND (reference sequence). V was pared by 8 bases and J by 2 bases, with 7 bases of the junction left unmatched. The CDR3 is made up of 14 amino acids. The CDR3 region has the DNA TGTGCCAGTCGCGACAGGGGGACAACCTACGAGCAGTACTTC. Translating gives CASRDRGTTYEQYF.

This clone was counted only a few times. An end of the junction differs from the germline gene, which may be a read error. The chain combines TRBV7-9 with TRBJ2-5; 11 positions agree with TRBD2. The tail of the sequence fits TRBJ2-7 better, so the J call may be wrong. The germline V gene encodes CDR1 SEHNR and CDR2 FQNEAQ (reference sequence). The CDR3 totals 15 residues. As DNA, the CDR3 is TGTTCCAGCAGTCACGGGACTAGCGGAACCTACGAGCAGTACTTC. This gives the protein CSSSHGTSGTYEQYF.

This clone has a single count. The chain uses TRBV7-8 and TRBJ2-7; 8 bases match TRBD1. The ends lost 5 bases at V and 1 base at J; junction bases unmatched: 7. The CDR3 totals 15 residues. The germline V gene encodes CDR1 SGHVS and CDR2 FQNEAQ. The CDR3 is CASSLDRGVSYEQYF. The CDR3 DNA follows: TGTGCCAGCAGCCTCGACAGGGGCGTATCCTACGAGCAGTACTTC.